Listed below are T cell receptor beta chains from one sample, sequenced in a study of molecular identifiers for immune sequencing clone quantification. TCRdb independently ran MiXCR on the PCR reads; one entry per CDR3 protein. This table has some 320,000 distinct CDR3 sequences, about a fifth appearing once. The sample comprised naive CD8+ T cells from blood, with Jurkat cell RNA spiked in. The receptors shown here come from a human donor in good health. Some libraries in this study had Jurkat cell RNA spiked in. The CDR3 runs from the conserved cysteine through the conserved F or W. The D gene is left open where the match is weak. A row's size may be missing; if present it is once, few, many or a size class.

>many|TRBV24-1|TRBJ1-5|.
TGTGCCACCAGTGAGTCTGCCATATCTTGGAATCAGCCCCAGCATTTT
CATSESAISWNQPQHF
>few|TRBV7-9|TRBJ2-7|.
TGTGCCAGCAGCAGTGGGTCGGCACTTTCTGGCTCCTACGAGCAGTACTTC
CASSSGSALSGSYEQYF
>.|TRBV18|TRBJ2-5|TRBD1
TGTGCCAGCTCACCAAGGGGACAGGTGCAAGAGACCCAGTACTTC
CASSPRGQVQETQYF
>many|TRBV27|TRBJ1-1|.
TGTGCCAGCAGTTTAATTCTCGGACGCCTCACTGAAGCTTTCTTT
CASSLILGRLTEAFF
>many|TRBV12-3/TRBV12-4|TRBJ1-2|TRBD1
TGTGCCAGCAGCCCTACAGGGGGTAGCTATGGCTACACCTTC
CASSPTGGSYGYTF
>.|TRBV7-8|TRBJ2-3|.
TGTGCCAGCAGCCGCCTTTTAGGCACAGATACGCAGTATTTT
CASSRLLGTDTQYF
>.|TRBV30|TRBJ2-2|TRBD2
TGTGCCCGGAGTGTACGAGCGGGGGTGAACACCGGGGAGCTGTTTTTT
CARSVRAGVNTGELFF
>many|TRBV7-6|TRBJ1-1|.
TGTGCCAGCACTCCCACGGTGTCCACTGAAGCTTTCTTT
CASTPTVSTEAFF
>few|TRBV11-2|TRBJ1-1|.
TGTGCCAGCAGGGAACACCAGACAGACACTGAAGCTTTCTTT
CASREHQTDTEAFF
>many|TRBV28|TRBJ1-6|TRBD1
TGTGCCAGCAGTTCAAGTCCGGGACAGCTTTTTCACTCCTATAATTCACCCCTCCACTTT
CASSSSPGQLFHSYNSPLHF
>.|TRBV4-3|TRBJ2-5|TRBD2
TGCGCCAGCAGCCAAGATCCCCTAGCGGGGGTTAGATACTTC
CASSQDPLAGVRYF